This TCR beta chain was identified in a study of blood T cell repertoires in COVID-19. In the study overall: The study drew acute and convalescent COVID-19 samples from the United States, Italy and Spain. In each case, the material was cDNA or gDNA derived from T cells, B-cell-depleted T cells, or PBMCs.

In the original analysis: Reference gene primer amplification in the assay estimated nucleated cell counts. Sequencing used immunoSEQ multiplex PCR; TCRdb keeps in-frame clones, though not all of them. V, J and clone size are those of that table, while D and trimming were read from the DNA. The sample lists around 150,000 clones; about 88% were seen once. The CDR3 runs to 13 residues. V was cut by 5 bases and J by 4 bases, with 11 bases left in between. Germline V gene data show CDR1 as KGHSH and CDR2 as LQKENI. The source is a man in his 60s with active or convalescent COVID-19. Source material: peripheral blood. This chain links TRBV18 with TRBJ1-2; D gene ambiguous. CDR3 bases: TGTGCCAGCTCATCCGGGTCGGTCTATGGCTACACCTTC. As protein: CASSSGSVYGYTF.